The sequence of this TCR beta chain was determined in a study of cytotoxic CD8 clonotypes in ibrutinib-treated CLL. The CDR3 totals 13 residues. In germline, CDR1 is MDHEN, CDR2 SYDVKM. The ends were cut back, 3 bases at V and 7 bases at J, with 10 bases in the middle. Data came from immunoSEQ multiplex PCR; TCRdb stores just in-frame clones and leaves some out. The sample records tens of thousands of clones, roughly nine tenths being singletons. The material was PBMCs, obtained after 12 months of ibrutinib treatment. J is TRBJ2-1 and V is TRBV28; D may be TRBD2 (7 bases). The receptor comes from a human donor with chronic lymphocytic leukemia. The chain's CDR3 is CASSFRGGNEQFF. Here the CDR3 DNA reads TGTGCCAGCAGTTTTAGGGGGGGGAATGAGCAGTTCTTC.